This T cell receptor (beta chain) came from a study of T cells in Graves' hyperthyroidism and ophthalmopathy (dated by TCRdb to 2018 to 2020). With respect to the entire study: Peripheral blood was collected at initial diagnosis, before any treatment. To identify distinguishing TCR V-J signatures, a discovery cohort of 90 to 100 patients was used, comprising fewer than 45 with Graves' ophthalmopathy and roughly 60 with stable Graves' hyperthyroidism. Whether ophthalmopathy could be predicted prospectively was tested in an independent validation cohort made up of roughly 20 hyperthyroidism patients plus 17 patients who later progressed to ophthalmopathy. The 95 to 100 discovery patients were randomly split 7:3 into training and test sets. Thyroid tissue and blood T-cell repertoires from more than five Graves' hyperthyroidism patients were also compared in the study. After blood sampling, hyperthyroidism patients were treated with methimazole at a starting dose of 30 mg daily, and ophthalmopathy patients were treated with high-dose intravenous methylprednisolone. TCR Vbeta CDR3 sequencing of 120 to 150 peripheral blood samples (43 ophthalmopathy, 75 to 80 hyperthyroidism and roughly 17 progressor patients) is reported in the paper.

Stable Graves' hyperthyroidism was defined as no progression to ophthalmopathy during 18 months of follow-up. Hyperthyroidism patients were newly diagnosed, had a disease duration of under 2 months, and were aged 18 to 65 years. Any patient with an uncontrolled infection, another autoimmune disease, pregnancy or lactation was excluded. Diagnoses were based on clinical symptoms, serum thyroxine and TRAb, thyroid ultrasound and orbital computed tomography. PBMCs were isolated from more than 8 ml of fresh peripheral blood by Ficoll-Paque density gradient centrifugation. Total RNA was extracted using Trizol reagent, and RNA quality was assessed on an Agilent 2100 Bioanalyzer. Results and caveats for the whole study, not just this receptor: In validation, the model predicted progression to ophthalmopathy with over 60% sensitivity and about 73% specificity, a median of approximately 6.7 months before onset. Most expanded thyroid clonotypes (frequency above 0.001) were also detected in blood, a finding suggesting that blood repertoires may reflect thyroid immune responses. A 13 V-J signature model separated ophthalmopathy from stable hyperthyroidism, with 87.88% sensitivity and 81% to 82% specificity in cross-validation and 80%/75% in testing. Sample size was not statistically predetermined, and investigators were not blinded to group allocation.

The TCR beta CDR3 regions were amplified from RNA transcripts. For the first round of RT-PCR on the TCR CDR3, the HTBI primer set was used together with the Qiagen OneStep RT-PCR kit. Libraries were constructed in a second round of multiplex PCR, after which size selection and purification were performed. Paired-end sequencing of the libraries was performed with 100 bp reads on an Illumina HiSeq2000. The authors processed their data as follows. SOAPnuke was used to process the raw data, removing reads that contained adapters or uncalled bases, had a mean Phred below 15, or lacked an exact match to the constant primer or identifier. High-quality paired reads were merged using COPE v1.2.5, and each unique nucleotide sequence was defined as a clonotype. MiTCR v1.1 was used to align clonotypes to the IMGT TRBV, TRBD and TRBJ reference segments. Analysis was restricted to V-J combinations with a frequency above 0.0001, which covered 98% to 99.2% of repertoires. The TCS score was defined as F50 (clonal expansion) divided by E x V (chaos), with BLOSUM62-based TCRdist calculated between CDR3 peptides within each V-J. Welch's t-statistics and random forest reduced 500 to 650 V-J features to 10 to 15, which were used in a naive Bayes classifier (R e1071). The Morisita-Horn index was used to measure how similar the thyroid and blood repertoires were. Using fastp at Q25 and MiXCR, TCRdb reprocessed the public reads and kept productive beta chains. Entries that share a CDR3 protein sequence are merged under the most common genes and DNA. V and J calls and clone size were set by TCRdb, not the authors. Here the sample has hundreds of thousands of distinct CDR3 sequences; roughly 40% occur a single time. Together, the top ten hold 7.5% to 9.5% of the sample.

CDR1 and CDR2, per the germline V gene, are SGHRS and YFSETQ. From the cysteine through the phenylalanine, the CDR3 covers 16 amino acids. The DNA shown is the 48-base CDR3, in frame from base 1. V loses 4 bases, J loses 5 bases, and the germline ends lie 18 bases apart. This clonotype was seen more than once but under ten times. Its antigen has not been determined. Base qualities are not provided; no much larger clone lies one nucleotide away. Input material: blood. This TCR was recovered from a man younger than 35 with Graves' hyperthyroidism. The V gene is TRBV5-1 and the J gene is TRBJ1-4, with the D segment identity uncertain. Read as DNA, the sequence is TGCGCCAGCAGCCCCCACTCGAACGGAGGGAATGAAAAACTGTTTTTT. Its translation reads: CASSPHSNGGNEKLFF.